This TCR beta chain was sequenced in a study of blood T cells in healthy people across ages. The study's findings and limits: Estimates drawn from one million T cells were deemed to understate diversity.

V dropped 4 bases and J dropped 3; count of bases not matched to a gene: 7. Germline assignment: CDR1 DFQATT and CDR2 SNEGSKA (reference sequence). This CDR3 is 16 amino acids long. Caucasian, healthy and from Russia, the donors were aged between 6 and 90. Total RNA, at least 6 micrograms per sample, was extracted from PBMCs. PCR was performed a second time for about 7 to 11 cycles using a sample-barcoded 5' primer and a J-beta primer mix. MiXCR, run by TCRdb on the 5' RACE reads, gives a single entry per CDR3 protein. This table holds 550,000 to 800,000 distinct CDR3 sequences, less than 40% found once. This clonotype was seen at least ten times. As yet, its antigen is unknown.

Sample: blood. This sequence was found in a woman of 80 years or more in good health. The chain employs TRBV20-1 and TRBJ1-5; 12 positions match TRBD1. The CDR3 protein is CSATGTGGGDNQPQHF. CDR3 sequence (DNA): TGCAGTGCTACCGGGACAGGGGGCGGCGACAATCAGCCCCAGCATTTT.